The present T cell receptor beta chain was sequenced within a study of T cell responses to AZD1222 COVID-19 vaccine (dated by TCRdb to the early 2020s). For context, the study as a whole: Because spike-specific TCR depth and breadth did not differ between the two schedules, AZD1222 recipients who got a second dose at roughly 4 weeks were pooled with those who got a second dose at roughly 12 weeks. A total of under 250 trial participants underwent TCR sequencing, of whom 200 to 220 had received two doses of AZD1222 and approximately 25 had received two doses of the MenACWY control vaccine. Enrollment into the trials was organized by age into subgroups of 18-55, 56-69 and 70-plus years, and those subgroups contained about 150, 27 and 61 TCR-sequenced participants, respectively.

Note on this clone: The antigen this receptor binds is unknown. Base quality data are lacking; no much larger clone is found one base away.

The germline V gene encodes CDR1 SGHNT and CDR2 YYREEE (reference sequence). Measured from the cysteine to the phenylalanine, the CDR3 is 13 residues long. Of the read, only the CDR3 DNA is kept; its 39 bases are in frame from base 1. V is clipped by 1 base and J by 3 bases, and the sequence between their germline boundaries is 8 bases long. The research as a whole found: No day 14 peak-response samples were available, so repertoires were characterized only after the peak T cell response. In the small 56-69-year group, the increase in depth fell short of significance, most likely because of low power. Spike-specific TCR breadth and depth rose significantly after two AZD1222 doses compared with day 0 and with MenACWY recipients. Epitopes outside the regions mutated in the B.1.351 and B.1.1.7 variants were reportedly recognized by nearly half of the unique spike-specific TCRs. Vaccine-associated CD4 TCRs spanned the whole spike protein, with dominant responses in regions 160-218 and 743-854. Conclusions about previously exposed vaccinees are limited, since just 5 to 7 AZD1222 recipients were seropositive for SARS-CoV-2 at baseline. Participants were mostly white British and included more females than males, and it was suggested by the authors that clonal diversity may have been underestimated.

The sample's time point label, decoded: baseline before first vaccination. Vaccinee samples were obtained from the UK trials COV001 and COV002, which included a single-blind randomized controlled phase 2/3 trial of AZD1222 (ChAdOx1 nCoV-19) in healthy adults. For TCRbeta chain sequencing, PBMC samples were collected from trial participants at day 0 and at day 28 after the second dose. The CDR3 regions of human TCRbeta chains were analyzed by immunosequencing. Turning to the authors' computational methods: TCRs in the repertoires were compared against a reference library of SARS-CoV-2-specific TCRs that had been generated with the MIRA antigen-specificity platform. Breadth meant the fraction of unique TCRs that were SARS-CoV-2-associated, whereas depth meant the fraction of total T cells that were SARS-CoV-2-associated. Using the MIRA data, each spike-specific TCR was mapped to the spike region that the TCR reacts to and placed in a CD4 or CD8 class. Log10-transformed breadth and depth values were compared by one-way ANOVA with Sidak's multiple comparisons tests. Here the immuneACCESS table is served through TCRdb, limited to in-frame sequences with V and J called. Missing clones are a known gap in these copies; in checked studies unresolved V genes cover under half, and the rest lacks a known reason. V and J calls and clone size are copied from that table; D and trimming were computed from the DNA. In this sample the table shows around 75,000 clones, 70% to 90% of which occur a single time. About 13% of the sample goes to the ten largest clones.

The clonotype comes from an adult in good health. The sequence links TRBV5-4 to TRBJ2-7; the D gene is perhaps TRBD2, on 6 matching bases. This specimen consisted of peripheral blood, obtained on day 0 of AZD1222 vaccination. The CDR3 region reads CASSLWGVYEQYF. The nucleotide sequence is TGTGCCAGCAGCTTGTGGGGGGTCTACGAGCAGTACTTC.